The 4 T cell receptor beta chains below were found in one sample sequenced in a study of CD8+ T cells in alopecia areata. Isolated RNA was reverse transcribed into cDNA used as the sequencing template. Sequencing used immunoSEQ multiplex PCR; TCRdb keeps in-frame clones, though not all of them. Of about 270,000 clones listed, 60% are singletons. This sample's treatment: oral pan-JAK inhibitor, 5-10 mg twice daily. Sequencing used CD4+ T cells sorted from blood, obtained at week 52, from a patient treated with tofacitinib. The receptor set was obtained from a human donor with alopecia areata.

The chain joins TRBV30 to TRBJ1-2, with D tentatively TRBD1 (5 bases). This CDR3 comprises 13 residues. Germline CDR1 reads GTSNPN; CDR2 reads SVGIG (reference sequence). The V end lost 0 bases, the J end lost 6 bases, and 11 bases lay between the germline ends. The DNA of the CDR3 is TGTGCCTGGAGTGTAGCCAGGGAGCATGGCTACACCTTC. Residues: CAWSVAREHGYTF. The full variable domain, with the rest looked up from reference TRBV30 and TRBJ1-2, is SQTIHQWPATLVQPVGSPLSLECTVEGTSNPNLYWYRQAAGRGLQLLFYSVGIGQISSEVPQNLSASRPQDRQFILSSKKLLLSDSGFYLCAWSVAREHGYTFGSGTRLTVV.

The V and J genes are TRBV7-2 and TRBJ1-2; D call uncertain. The ends were cut back, 2 bases at V and 1 base at J, with 17 bases in the middle. The germline CDR1 and CDR2 sequences are SGHTA and FQGNSA. CDR3 length equals 17 residues. CDR3 protein: CASSLRSPININYGYTF. The CDR3 DNA is TGTGCCAGCAGCTTACGAAGTCCGATCAACATTAACTATGGCTACACCTTC. The full variable domain, with the rest looked up from reference TRBV7-2 and TRBJ1-2, is GAGVSQSPSNKVTEKGKDVELRCDPISGHTALYWYRQSLGQGLEFLIYFQGNSAPDKSGLPSDRFSAERTGGSVSTLTIQRTQQEDSAVYLCASSLRSPININYGYTFGSGTRLTVV.

This chain links TRBV19 with TRBJ1-5, with unresolved D. This CDR3 spans 14 amino acids. Germline lookup yields CDR1 LNHDA and CDR2 SQIVND (reference sequence). V lost 6 bases to trimming and J lost 0 bases, with 9 bases between them. In nucleotides, the CDR3 is TGTGCCAGTAGAGGGCCAATTAGCAATCAGCCCCAGCATTTT. Amino acids: CASRGPISNQPQHF.

The V call is TRBV7-2, the J call TRBJ2-3; 9 bases match TRBD2. There are 15 residues in the CDR3. Trimming at V came to 8 bases and at J to 0 bases, leaving 6 bases not matched to a gene. Germline values: CDR1 SGHTA, CDR2 FQGNSA. CDR3 bases: TGTGCCAGCGGAGAGCGGGGGGAAAGCACAGATACGCAGTATTTT. It encodes CASGERGESTDTQYF.